This T cell receptor (beta chain) was captured by sequencing in a study of blood T cell repertoires in COVID-19. V was shortened by 1 base and J by 5 bases, with 8 bases between the two germline ends. The CDR3 spans 14 residues. Looked up from germline, CDR1 is SGHVS and CDR2 is FQNEAQ. Using immunoSEQ multiplex PCR, the repertoire was profiled, and TCRdb retains in-frame clones only, with some absent. The table lists 110,000 or so clones, about 89% of them singletons. V gene TRBV7-8 combines with J gene TRBJ1-4, with no clear D. The TCR sequence derives from a human donor with acute or convalescent COVID-19. The donor label of this sample is uncertain. The material sequenced was peripheral blood. As DNA, the CDR3 is TGTGCCAGCAGCTTAGGGGCCGGAAATGAAAAACTGTTTTTT. Amino acids: CASSLGAGNEKLFF.